These T cell receptor beta chains were read from a single sample in a study of quantifying T cell responses using KT2 cells. A single record per CDR3 protein comes from TCRdb applying MiXCR to the UMI-ligation and nested PCR reads. The repertoire has roughly 51,000 distinct CDR3 sequences, about 12% of them found once; the top ten carry 9.4%. Sequencing used PBMCs spiked with cells of the T cell clone KT2. These receptors were taken from a human donor. The CDR3 runs from the conserved cysteine through the conserved F or W. Each record gives: D gene, V gene, clone size, J gene, CDR3 DNA, CDR3 protein. D genes are given only for firm matches. Expanded clones get a size class; other rows say once, few or many, or leave the size out.

-	TRBV6-1	many	TRBJ1-5	TGTGCCAGCAGCCTCCGGGACACCTATAGCAATCAGCCCCAGCATTTT	CASSLRDTYSNQPQHF
-	TRBV13	-	TRBJ2-1	TGTGCCAGCAGCTTAACCCCGTCTCCCAAAGAGCAGTTCTTC	CASSLTPSPKEQFF
TRBD1	TRBV11-2	-	TRBJ2-1	TGTGCCAGCAGCTTCACAGGGGGCGAATCGCAGTTCTTC	CASSFTGGESQFF
TRBD2	TRBV20-1	many	TRBJ2-4	TGCAGTGCTAGAGATCCCCTAGCGGACGGGTCCAAAAACATTCAGTACTTC	CSARDPLADGSKNIQYF
TRBD1	TRBV15	few	TRBJ2-5	TGTGCCACCCGCCCCCAAGGACAGGGAGGAGAGACCCAGTACTTC	CATRPQGQGGETQYF
-	TRBV15	large	TRBJ1-1	TGTGCCACCAGCAGGGAGATCACAGGGAGCACTGAAGCTTTCTTT	CATSREITGSTEAFF
-	TRBV5-1	few	TRBJ2-1	TGCGCCAGCAGCTTGCTAGATTTCACCTACAATGAGCAGTTCTTC	CASSLLDFTYNEQFF
-	TRBV20-1	-	TRBJ1-5	TGCAGTGCTAGGACGGAATGGGGCCATAGCAATCAGCCCCAGCATTTT	CSARTEWGHSNQPQHF
-	TRBV5-1	-	TRBJ2-1	TGCGCCAGCAGCTTGCGGCCAGGGGATGGCAATGAGCAGTTCTTC	CASSLRPGDGNEQFF
-	TRBV12-3/TRBV12-4	few	TRBJ2-1	TGTGCCAGCGGCAAACCGGGACGGAGCTCCTACAATGAGCAGTTCTTC	CASGKPGRSSYNEQFF
-	TRBV5-1	-	TRBJ2-2	TGCGCCAGCAGCTTTGCCCACACCGGGGAGCTGTTTTTT	CASSFAHTGELFF